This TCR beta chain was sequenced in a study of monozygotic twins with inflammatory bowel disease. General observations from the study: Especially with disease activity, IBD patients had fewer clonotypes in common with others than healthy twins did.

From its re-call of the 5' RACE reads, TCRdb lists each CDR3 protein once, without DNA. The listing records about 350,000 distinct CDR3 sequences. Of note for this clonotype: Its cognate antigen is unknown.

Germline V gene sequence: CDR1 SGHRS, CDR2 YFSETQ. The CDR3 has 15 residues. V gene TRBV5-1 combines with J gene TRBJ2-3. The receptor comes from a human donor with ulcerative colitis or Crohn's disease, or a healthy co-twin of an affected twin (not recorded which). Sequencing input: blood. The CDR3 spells CASSLASRDTDTQYF.